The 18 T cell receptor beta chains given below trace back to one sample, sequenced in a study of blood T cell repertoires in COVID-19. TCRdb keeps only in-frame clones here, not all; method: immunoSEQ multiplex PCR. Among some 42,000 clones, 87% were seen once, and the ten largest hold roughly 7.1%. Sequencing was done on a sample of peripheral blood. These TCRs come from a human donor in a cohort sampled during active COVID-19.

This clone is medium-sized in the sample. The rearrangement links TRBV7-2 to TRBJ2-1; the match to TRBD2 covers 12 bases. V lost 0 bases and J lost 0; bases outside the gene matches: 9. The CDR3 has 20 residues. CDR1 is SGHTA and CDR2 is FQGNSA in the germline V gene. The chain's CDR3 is CASSLALPSTSGSSYNEQFF. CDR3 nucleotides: TGTGCCAGCAGCTTAGCATTACCCTCGACTAGCGGGAGCTCCTACAATGAGCAGTTCTTC.

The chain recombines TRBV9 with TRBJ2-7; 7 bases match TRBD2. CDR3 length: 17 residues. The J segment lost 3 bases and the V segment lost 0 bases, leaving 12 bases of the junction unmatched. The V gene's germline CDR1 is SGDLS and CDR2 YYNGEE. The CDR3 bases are TGTGCCAGCAGCGTAGAGGGAGGTCTAGCGGAAAACTACGAGCAGTACTTC. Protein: CASSVEGGLAENYEQYF.

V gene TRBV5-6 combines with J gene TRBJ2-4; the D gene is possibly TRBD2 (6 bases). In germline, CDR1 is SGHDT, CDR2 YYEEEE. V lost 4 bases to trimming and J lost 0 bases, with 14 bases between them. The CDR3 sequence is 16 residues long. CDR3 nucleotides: TGTGCCAGCAGCCGGGGACTCCCGGCAGCCAAAAACATTCAGTACTTC. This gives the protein CASSRGLPAAKNIQYF.

In DNA, the CDR3 is TGTGCCAGCAGCTTATTGCAAGCGGGGGTTGCCGGGGAGACCCAGTACTTC. Its protein is CASSLLQAGVAGETQYF. This chain joins TRBV7-9 and TRBJ2-5, with 8 bases that match TRBD2. The V segment lost 2 bases and the J segment 5 bases; nucleotides outside the gene matches: 13. The germline V gene encodes CDR1 SEHNR and CDR2 FQNEAQ (reference sequence). CDR3 length equals 17 residues.

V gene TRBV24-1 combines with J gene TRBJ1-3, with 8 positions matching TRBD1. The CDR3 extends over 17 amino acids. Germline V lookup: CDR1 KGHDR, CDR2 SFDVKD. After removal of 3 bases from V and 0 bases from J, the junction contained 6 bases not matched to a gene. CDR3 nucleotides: TGTGCCACCAGTGATGGGGACAGGTTGAGCTCTGGAAACACCATATATTTT. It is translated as CATSDGDRLSSGNTIYF.

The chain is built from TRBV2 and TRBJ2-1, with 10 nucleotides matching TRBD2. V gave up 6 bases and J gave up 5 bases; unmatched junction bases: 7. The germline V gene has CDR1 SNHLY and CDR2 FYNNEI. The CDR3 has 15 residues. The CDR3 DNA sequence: TGTGCCAGCAGGCTAGCGGGGGCTGCCCACAATGAGCAGTTCTTC. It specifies CASRLAGAAHNEQFF.

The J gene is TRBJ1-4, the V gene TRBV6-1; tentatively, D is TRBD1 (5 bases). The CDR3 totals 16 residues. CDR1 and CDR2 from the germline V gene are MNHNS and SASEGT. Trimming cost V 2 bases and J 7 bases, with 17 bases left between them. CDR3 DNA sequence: TGTGCCAGCAGTGAAACAGCCAGGGCATGGGGTGAAAAACTGTTTTTT. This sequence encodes CASSETARAWGEKLFF.

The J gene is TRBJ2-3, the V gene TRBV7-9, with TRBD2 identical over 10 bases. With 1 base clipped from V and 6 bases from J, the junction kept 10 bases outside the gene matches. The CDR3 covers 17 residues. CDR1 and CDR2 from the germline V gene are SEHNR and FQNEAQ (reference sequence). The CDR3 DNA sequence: TGTGCCAGCAGCTTAGGGGTAGCGGGAGGAAAGGTTGATACGCAGTATTTT. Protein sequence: CASSLGVAGGKVDTQYF. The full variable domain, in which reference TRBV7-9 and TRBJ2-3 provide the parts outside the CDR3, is DTGVSQNPRHKITKRGQNVTFRCDPISEHNRLYWYRQTLGQGPEFLTYFQNEAQLEKSRLLSDRFSAERPKGSFSTLEIQRTEQGDSAMYLCASSLGVAGGKVDTQYFGPGTRLTVL.

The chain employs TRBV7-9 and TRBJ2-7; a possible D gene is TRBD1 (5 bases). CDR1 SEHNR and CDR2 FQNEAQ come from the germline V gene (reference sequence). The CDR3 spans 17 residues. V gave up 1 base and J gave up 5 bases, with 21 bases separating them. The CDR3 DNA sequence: TGTGCCAGCAGCTTAGACCTTGTGGCAGGGAACACCCACGAGCAGTACTTC. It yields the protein CASSLDLVAGNTHEQYF. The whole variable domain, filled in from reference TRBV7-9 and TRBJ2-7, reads DTGVSQNPRHKITKRGQNVTFRCDPISEHNRLYWYRQTLGQGPEFLTYFQNEAQLEKSRLLSDRFSAERPKGSFSTLEIQRTEQGDSAMYLCASSLDLVAGNTHEQYFGPGTRLTVT.

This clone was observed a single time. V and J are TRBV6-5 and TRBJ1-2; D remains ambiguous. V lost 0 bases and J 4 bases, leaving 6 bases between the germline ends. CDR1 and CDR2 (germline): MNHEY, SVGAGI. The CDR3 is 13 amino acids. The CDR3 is CASSYSPFYGYTF. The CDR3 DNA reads TGTGCCAGCAGTTACTCCCCTTTCTATGGCTACACCTTC.

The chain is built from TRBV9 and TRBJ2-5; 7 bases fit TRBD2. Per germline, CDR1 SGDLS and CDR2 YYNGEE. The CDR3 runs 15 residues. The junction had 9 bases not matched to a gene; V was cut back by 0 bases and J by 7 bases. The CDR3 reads CASSVDPRGEGTQYF. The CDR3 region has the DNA TGTGCCAGCAGCGTAGATCCCCGAGGGGAGGGGACCCAGTACTTC.

The CDR3 protein is CASSEGLHPGFF. The DNA for the CDR3 is TGTGCCAGCTCTGAGGGTCTTCACCCGGGGTTCTTC. The V call is TRBV2, the J call TRBJ2-1, with D possibly matching TRBD2 (5 bases). Germline CDR1 reads SNHLY; CDR2 reads FYNNEI. CDR3 length: 12 amino acids. V was shortened by 8 bases and J by 15 bases, with 20 bases between the two germline ends.

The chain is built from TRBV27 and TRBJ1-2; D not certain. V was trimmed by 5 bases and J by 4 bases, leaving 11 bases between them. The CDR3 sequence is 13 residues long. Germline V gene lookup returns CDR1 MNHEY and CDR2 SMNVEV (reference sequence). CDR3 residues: CASSLDRGYGYTF. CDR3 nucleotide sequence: TGTGCCAGCAGTCTTGACCGCGGCTATGGCTACACCTTC.

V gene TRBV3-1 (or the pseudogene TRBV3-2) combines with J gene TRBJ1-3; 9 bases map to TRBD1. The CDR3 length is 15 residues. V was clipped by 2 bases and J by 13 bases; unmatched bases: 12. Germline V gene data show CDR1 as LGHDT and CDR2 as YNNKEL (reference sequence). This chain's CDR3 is CASSQKLQGAQMIYF. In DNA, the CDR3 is TGTGCCAGCAGCCAAAAGTTACAGGGGGCTCAAATGATATATTTT.

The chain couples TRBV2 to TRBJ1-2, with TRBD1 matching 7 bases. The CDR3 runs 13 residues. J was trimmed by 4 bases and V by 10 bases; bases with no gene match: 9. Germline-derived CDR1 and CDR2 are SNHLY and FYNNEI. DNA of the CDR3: TGTGCCACCCACGGACAGGACGTCTATGGCTACACCTTC. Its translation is CATHGQDVYGYTF.

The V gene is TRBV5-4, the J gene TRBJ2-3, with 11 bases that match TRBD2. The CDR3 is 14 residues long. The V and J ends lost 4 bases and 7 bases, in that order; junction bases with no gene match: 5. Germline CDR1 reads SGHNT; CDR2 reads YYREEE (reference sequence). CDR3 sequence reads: CASSSSGGVNTQYF. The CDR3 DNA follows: TGTGCCAGCAGCAGTAGCGGGGGGGTCAATACGCAGTATTTT.

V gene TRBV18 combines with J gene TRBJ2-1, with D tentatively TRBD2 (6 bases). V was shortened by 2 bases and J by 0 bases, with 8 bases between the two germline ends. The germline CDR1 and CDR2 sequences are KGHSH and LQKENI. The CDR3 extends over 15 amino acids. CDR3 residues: CASSPGDFSYNEQFF. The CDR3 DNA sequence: TGTGCCAGCTCACCAGGGGACTTCTCCTACAATGAGCAGTTCTTC. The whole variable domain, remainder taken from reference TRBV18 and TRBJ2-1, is NAGVMQNPRHLVRRRGQEARLRCSPMKGHSHVYWYRQLPEEGLKFMVYLQKENIIDESGMPKERFSAEFPKEGPSILRIQQVVRGDSAAYFCASSPGDFSYNEQFFGPGTRLTVL.

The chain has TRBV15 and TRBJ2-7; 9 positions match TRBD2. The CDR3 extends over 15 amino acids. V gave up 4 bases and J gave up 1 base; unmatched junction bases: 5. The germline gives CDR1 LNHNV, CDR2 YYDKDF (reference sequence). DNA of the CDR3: TGTGCCACCAGCACTAGACTAGCGGTTTCCTACGAGCAGTACTTC. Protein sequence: CATSTRLAVSYEQYF.